There are many counts of the clone carrying this TCR beta chain. Antigen specificity is unknown. Unmatched junction bases numbered 13, after V lost 5 bases and J lost 6 bases. CDR1 and CDR2 (germline): MNHEY, SVGAGI. The CDR3 runs 15 residues. The entry originates in a study of read filtering for tumor transcriptome and immune sequencing. Study as a whole: Among patients, 17 were male and some 15 female, aged about 47 to 85 (mean about 71). Revised staging placed 8 patients in R-ISS I, about 17 in II, more than 5 in III. Study-level findings and limits: IR-seq captured clonotypes deeper and more reliably than RNA-seq.

From about 400 ng of RNA, a library with molecular barcoded alpha/delta and beta/gamma adaptors was made. TCRdb processed the reads anew with MiXCR; each CDR3 protein has one entry. This sample has more than 100,000 distinct CDR3 sequences; over 10% occur once, and the top ten carry about 10%. The sequencing input was a population of CD138-negative cells sorted from bone marrow. The receptor was derived from a donor at least 40 years old with multiple myeloma. The chain uses TRBV6-5 and TRBJ2-7; 7 bases map to TRBD2. The CDR3 sequence: CASSPRAGALLEQYF. The CDR3 DNA is TGTGCCAGCAGTCCGAGGGCGGGAGCATTGCTCGAGCAGTACTTC.